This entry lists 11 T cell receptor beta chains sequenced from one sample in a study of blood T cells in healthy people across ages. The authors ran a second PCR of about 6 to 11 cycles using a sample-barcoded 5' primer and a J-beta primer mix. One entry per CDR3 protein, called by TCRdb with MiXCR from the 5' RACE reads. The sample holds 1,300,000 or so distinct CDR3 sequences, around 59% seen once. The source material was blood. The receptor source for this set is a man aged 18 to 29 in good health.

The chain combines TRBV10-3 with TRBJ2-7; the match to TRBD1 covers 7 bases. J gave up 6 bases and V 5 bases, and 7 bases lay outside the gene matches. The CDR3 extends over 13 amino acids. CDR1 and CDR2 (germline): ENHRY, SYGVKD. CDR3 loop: CAISSGTAGEQYF. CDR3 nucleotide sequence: TGTGCCATCAGTTCCGGGACAGCCGGCGAGCAGTACTTC.

CDR3 in DNA: TGCAGTGCTAGAGACCACTGGGACAGGGGGCGGGAGAATGAAAAACTGTTTTTT. This encodes CSARDHWDRGRENEKLFF. The chain employs TRBV20-1 and TRBJ1-4, with 12 bases lining up with TRBD1. V shed 0 bases and J 5 bases; nucleotides not matched to a gene: 10. The CDR3 sequence is 18 residues long. Germline V gene sequence: CDR1 DFQATT, CDR2 SNEGSKA (reference sequence).

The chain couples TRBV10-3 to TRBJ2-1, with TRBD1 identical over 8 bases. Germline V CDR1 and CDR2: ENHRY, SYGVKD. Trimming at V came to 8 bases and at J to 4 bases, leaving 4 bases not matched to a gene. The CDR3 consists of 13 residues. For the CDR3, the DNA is TGTGCCATCGGGACAGGAGAGTACAATGAGCAGTTCTTC. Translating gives CAIGTGEYNEQFF.

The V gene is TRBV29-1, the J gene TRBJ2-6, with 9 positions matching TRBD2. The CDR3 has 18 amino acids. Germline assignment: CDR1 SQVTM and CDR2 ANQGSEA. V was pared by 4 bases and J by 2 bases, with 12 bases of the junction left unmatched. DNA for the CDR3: TGCAGCGTTGTGTGGCGGGGGGGACATACGACTGGGGCCAACGTCCTGACTTTC. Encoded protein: CSVVWRGGHTTGANVLTF. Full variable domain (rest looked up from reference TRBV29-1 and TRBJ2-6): SAVISQKPSRDICQRGTSLTIQCQVDSQVTMMFWYRQQPGQSLTLIATANQGSEATYESGFVIDKFPISRPNLTFSTLTVSNMSPEDSSIYLCSVVWRGGHTTGANVLTFGAGSRLTVL.

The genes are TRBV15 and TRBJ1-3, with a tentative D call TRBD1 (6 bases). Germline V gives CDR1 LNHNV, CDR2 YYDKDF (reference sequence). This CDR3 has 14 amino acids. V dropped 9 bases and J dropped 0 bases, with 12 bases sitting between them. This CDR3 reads CATATDSSGNTIYF. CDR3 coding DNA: TGTGCCACTGCCACGGACAGCTCTGGAAACACCATATATTTT.

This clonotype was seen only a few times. CDR3 bases: TGTGCAGGTACGGGAGGCTACAATGAGCAGTTCTTC. Its protein product is CAGTGGYNEQFF. The V gene is TRBV2, the J gene TRBJ2-1; 7 bases line up with TRBD2. Germline values: CDR1 SNHLY, CDR2 FYNNEI. The CDR3 is made up of 12 amino acids.

CDR3 sequence (DNA): TGTGCCAGCAGTCCCCAGAGGGGTAGCCCAGATACGCAGTATTTT. This translates into CASSPQRGSPDTQYF. This chain links TRBV12-3 or TRBV12-4 with TRBJ2-3, with D perhaps assigned TRBD1 or TRBD2 (5 bases each). The CDR3 totals 15 residues. Trimming pared 5 bases from V and 4 bases from J, leaving 16 bases between.

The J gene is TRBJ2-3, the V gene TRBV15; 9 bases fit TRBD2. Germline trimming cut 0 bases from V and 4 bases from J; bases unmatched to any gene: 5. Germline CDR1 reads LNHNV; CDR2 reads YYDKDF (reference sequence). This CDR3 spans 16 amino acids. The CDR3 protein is CATSRDKAGGSDTQYF. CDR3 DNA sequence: TGTGCCACCAGCAGAGATAAGGCGGGGGGGTCAGATACGCAGTATTTT.

For the CDR3, the DNA is TGTGCCAGCAGTCTCGGGACTAGCGGGGCCACCTACAATGAGCAGTTCTTC. Its protein product is CASSLGTSGATYNEQFF. The rearrangement links TRBV6-2 or TRBV6-3 to TRBJ2-1; 13 nucleotides agree with TRBD2. CDR1 is MNHEY and CDR2 is SVGEGT in the germline V gene. The CDR3 extends over 17 amino acids. V trimming: 5 bases; J trimming: 2 bases; junction bases outside the gene matches: 6.

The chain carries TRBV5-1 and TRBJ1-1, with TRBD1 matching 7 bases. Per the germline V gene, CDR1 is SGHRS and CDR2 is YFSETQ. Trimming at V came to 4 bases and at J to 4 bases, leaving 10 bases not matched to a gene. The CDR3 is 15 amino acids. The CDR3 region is CASSSTGAGGTEAFF. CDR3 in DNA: TGCGCCAGCAGCAGCACAGGGGCTGGCGGCACTGAAGCTTTCTTT.

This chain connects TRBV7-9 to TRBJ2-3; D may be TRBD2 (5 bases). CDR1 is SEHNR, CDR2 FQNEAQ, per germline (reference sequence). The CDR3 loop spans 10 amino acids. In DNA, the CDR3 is TGTTCCGGCGGACTAGATACGCAGTATTTT. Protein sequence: CSGGLDTQYF.